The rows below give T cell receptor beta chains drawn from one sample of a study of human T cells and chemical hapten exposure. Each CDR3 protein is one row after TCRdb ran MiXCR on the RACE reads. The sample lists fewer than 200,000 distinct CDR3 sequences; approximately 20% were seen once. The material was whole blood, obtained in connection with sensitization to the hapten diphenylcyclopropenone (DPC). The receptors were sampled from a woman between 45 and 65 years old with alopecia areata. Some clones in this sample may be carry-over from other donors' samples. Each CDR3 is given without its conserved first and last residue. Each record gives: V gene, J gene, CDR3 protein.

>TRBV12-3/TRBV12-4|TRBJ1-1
ASSSRWGGTEAF
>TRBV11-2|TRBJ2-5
ASSLPGGLAETQY
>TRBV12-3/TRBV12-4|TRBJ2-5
ASSFRESWETQY
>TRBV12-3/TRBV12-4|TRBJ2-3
ASSRLKTSTDTQY
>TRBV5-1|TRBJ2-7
ASSLEGTGQNEQY
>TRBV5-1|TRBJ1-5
ASSLAGEGQPQH
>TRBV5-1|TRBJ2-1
ASSVTRNEQF
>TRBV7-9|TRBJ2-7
ASSFSAMGEQY
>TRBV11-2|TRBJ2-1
ASSLGVAGIYNEQF
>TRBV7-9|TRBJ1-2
ASSTDLYGYT
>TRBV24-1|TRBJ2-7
ATSPRERSTSYEQY
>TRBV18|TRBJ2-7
ASSRLTSSYEQY
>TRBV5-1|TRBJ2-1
ASSPRGASGNYNEQF
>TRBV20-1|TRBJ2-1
SARSANSYNEQF
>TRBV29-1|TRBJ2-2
SARTGGRTGELF
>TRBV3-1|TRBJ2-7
ASSQGGGRAYEQY
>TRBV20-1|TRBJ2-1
SARKGSYPSSTGGSYNEQF
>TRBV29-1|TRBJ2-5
SVVLSAGQETQY
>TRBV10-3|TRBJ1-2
AISESRPGTGEDGYT
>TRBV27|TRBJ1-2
ASSLSRTGGGGYT
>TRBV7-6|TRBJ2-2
ASSLGSSGSQDGELF
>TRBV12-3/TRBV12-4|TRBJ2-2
ASSLGLAGPNTGELF
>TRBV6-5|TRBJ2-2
ASSYSSNGANTGELF
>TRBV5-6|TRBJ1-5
ASSNGLPNSNQPQH
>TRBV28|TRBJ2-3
ASSRPDTDTQY
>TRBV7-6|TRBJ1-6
ASSLELGLYNSPLH
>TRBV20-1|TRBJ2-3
SASAARLADTQY
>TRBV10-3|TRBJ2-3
ATRSGIGTDTQY
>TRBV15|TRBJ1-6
ATSRDSNSPLH
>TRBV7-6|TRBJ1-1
ASSPGQGVWAF
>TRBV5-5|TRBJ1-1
ASSQGTANTEAF
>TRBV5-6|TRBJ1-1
ASSSSTEAF
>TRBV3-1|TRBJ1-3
ASSLGPTGAGNTIY
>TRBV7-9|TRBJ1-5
ASSLTGEQPQH
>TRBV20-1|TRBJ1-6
SARIHPGENSPLH
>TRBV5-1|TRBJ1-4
ASSLGGSWGNEKLF
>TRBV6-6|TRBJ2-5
ASSTGQGKGTQY
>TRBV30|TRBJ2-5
AWSPGLANEGETQY
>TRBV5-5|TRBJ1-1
ASSLYAAMNTEAF
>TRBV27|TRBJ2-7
ASSLLARPYEQY
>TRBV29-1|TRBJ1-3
SVDPRGLGNTIY
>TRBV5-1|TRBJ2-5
ASSTGTEETQY
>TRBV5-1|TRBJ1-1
ASHLTGDTEAF
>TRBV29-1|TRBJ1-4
SVEGTAEKLF
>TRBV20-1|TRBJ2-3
SARTSGRLADTQY
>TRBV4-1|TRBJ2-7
ASSQVSGSGNEQY